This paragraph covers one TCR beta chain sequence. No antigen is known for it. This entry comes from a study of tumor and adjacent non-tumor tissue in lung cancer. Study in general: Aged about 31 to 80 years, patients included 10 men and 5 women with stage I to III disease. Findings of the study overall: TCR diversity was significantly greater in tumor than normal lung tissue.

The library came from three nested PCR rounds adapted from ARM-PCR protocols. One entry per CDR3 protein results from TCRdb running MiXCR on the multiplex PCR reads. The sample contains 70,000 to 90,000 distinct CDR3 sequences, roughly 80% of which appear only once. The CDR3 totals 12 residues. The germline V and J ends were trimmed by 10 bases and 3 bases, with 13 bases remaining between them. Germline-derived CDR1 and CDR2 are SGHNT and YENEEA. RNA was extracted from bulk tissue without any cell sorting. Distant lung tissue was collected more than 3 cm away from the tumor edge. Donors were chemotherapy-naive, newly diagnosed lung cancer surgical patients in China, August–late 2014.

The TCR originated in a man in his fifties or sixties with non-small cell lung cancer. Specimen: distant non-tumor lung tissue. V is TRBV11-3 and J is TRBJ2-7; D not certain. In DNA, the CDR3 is TGTGCCACCAGTTTGGGCATCTACGAGCAGTACTTC. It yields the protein CATSLGIYEQYF.